This T cell receptor beta chain is from a study of T cell repertoires in cytomegalovirus infection. Study-level results: Across the ex vivo response, the dominant clonotypes were HLA-C-restricted CMV-specific TCR beta clonotypes. CMV carriers having the relevant HLA were flagged by cumulative public TCR beta family frequency.

This clonotype was observed a few times. Its antigen is unidentified. Germline loops: CDR1 MDHEN, CDR2 SYDVKM. The CDR3 extends over 13 amino acids. V was pared by 10 bases and J by 4 bases, with 8 bases of the junction left unmatched. One entry per CDR3 protein results from TCRdb running MiXCR on the reads. The data contain about a million distinct CDR3 sequences, approximately 31% of them singletons. The specimen comprised cultured CD8+ T cells from PBMCs, sampled from culture after CMV antigen stimulation. This TCR was sampled from a human donor in good health (CMV status not recorded). Some clones in this sample may be carry-over from other donors' samples. The chain is built from TRBV28 and TRBJ2-5; 8 bases line up with TRBD1. The CDR3 DNA reads as TGTGCCACCGACAGGGGAATAGGAGAGACCCAGTACTTC. It is translated as CATDRGIGETQYF.